A single sample is the source of the 17 T cell receptor beta chains below, sequenced in a study of T cell repertoires in cytomegalovirus infection. TCRdb analysed the reads with MiXCR anew, one entry per CDR3 protein. The table records some 100,000 distinct CDR3 sequences, less than 25% of them present only once. The specimen was CD8+ T cells from PBMCs. The receptors were gathered from a human donor in good health (CMV status not recorded). Some clones in this sample may be carry-over from other donors' samples.

CDR3 sequence reads: CASEGTEEAFF. CDR3 coding DNA: TGTGCCAGCGAAGGGACGGAGGAAGCTTTCTTT. The chain links TRBV2 to TRBJ1-1, with D maybe TRBD1 (5 bases). In germline, CDR1 is SNHLY, CDR2 FYNNEI. V lost 8 bases, J lost 8 bases, and 12 bases lay in between. The CDR3 contains 11 residues.

Note on this clonotype: A read error may produce the germline difference seen at one junction end. This chain links TRBV6-2 or TRBV6-3 with TRBJ1-2; D is unclear. CDR3 length: 11 amino acids. Germline V gene lookup returns CDR1 MNHEY and CDR2 SVGEGT. CDR3 protein: CASSSDYGYTF. CDR3 nucleotides: TGTGCCAGCAGTTCGGACTACGGCTACACCTTC.

Concerning this clonotype itself: A much larger clone lies one base from this, so it may be a read error. The chain recombines TRBV7-3 with TRBJ2-1; 7 positions match TRBD1. Germline V lookup: CDR1 SGHTA, CDR2 FQGTGA. This CDR3 comprises 15 residues. Trimming removed 2 bases from V and 4 bases from J; junction bases left unmatched: 5. The CDR3 here is CASSLARGQYNEQFF. CDR3 sequence (DNA): TGTGCCAGCAGCTTAGCGAGGGGGCAGTACAATGAGCAGTTCTTC.

V is TRBV20-1 and J is TRBJ2-7; weak D call: TRBD1 (6 bases). This CDR3 contains 16 residues. V lost 4 bases to trimming and J lost 4 bases, with 23 bases between them. From germline, CDR1 is DFQATT and CDR2 SNEGSKA (reference sequence). The CDR3 is CSATSRGFRPVYEQYF. The CDR3, as DNA: TGCAGTGCTACCTCCAGGGGTTTCAGGCCGGTGTACGAGCAGTACTTC.

This clonotype came up once. The V gene is TRBV28, the J gene TRBJ2-7, with TRBD2 matching over 7 bases. The germline V gene has CDR1 MDHEN and CDR2 SYDVKM. The trim removed 7 bases at V and 2 bases at J, leaving 11 bases unmatched. This CDR3 is built from 15 residues. The CDR3 DNA reads as TGTGCCAGCAAAACACAGGCCCGGGGGGCCTACGAGCAGTACTTC. This sequence encodes CASKTQARGAYEQYF.

CDR3 coding DNA: TGCGCCAGCAGCTCACGGGGCTATAATTCACCCCTCCACTTT. It encodes CASSSRGYNSPLHF. The chain couples TRBV5-1 to TRBJ1-6; no reliable D call. The germline CDR1 and CDR2 sequences are SGHRS and YFSETQ. The CDR3 is 14 amino acids. V lost 3 bases to trimming and J lost 3 bases, with 7 bases between them.

The rearrangement uses TRBV12-3 or TRBV12-4 and TRBJ2-7; D is unclear. This CDR3 contains 17 residues. V was trimmed by 1 base and J by 2 bases, leaving 18 bases between them. The CDR3 DNA follows: TGTGCCAGCAGTTTAGTTTGGGGTGTTACTGACACCTACGAGCAGTACTTC. It codes for CASSLVWGVTDTYEQYF.

The rearrangement uses TRBV5-1 and TRBJ2-7; either TRBD1 or TRBD2 may fit D (6 bases each). V was shortened by 4 bases and J by 1 base, with 12 bases between the two germline ends. The CDR3 has 14 residues. Germline assignment: CDR1 SGHRS and CDR2 YFSETQ. CDR3 sequence reads: CASSPRDTSYEQYF. The CDR3 DNA reads as TGCGCCAGCAGCCCGCGGGACACATCCTACGAGCAGTACTTC.

This clonotype was seen a few times. V is TRBV7-6 and J is TRBJ2-7, with D uncertain. Germline-derived CDR1 and CDR2 are SGHVS and FNYEAQ. The V and J ends lost 1 base and 0 bases respectively, with 7 bases between them. There are 14 residues in the CDR3. CDR3 region: CASSLEGPSYEQYF. The CDR3 nucleotides read TGTGCCAGCAGCTTAGAGGGCCCCTCCTACGAGCAGTACTTC.

This clonotype was seen a few times. V usage is TRBV12-3 or TRBV12-4 and J usage is TRBJ1-5; a weak D match, TRBD1 (6 bases). The V gene lost 4 bases and the J gene lost 3 bases, with 19 bases spanning the gap. This CDR3 spans 17 amino acids. The CDR3 loop is CASSSEHRVFNNQPQHF. CDR3 coding DNA: TGTGCCAGCAGTTCCGAACACAGGGTGTTTAACAATCAGCCCCAGCATTTT.

The chain carries TRBV19 and TRBJ1-1; 8 bases fit TRBD1. The V gene's germline CDR1 is LNHDA and CDR2 SQIVND (reference sequence). There are 16 residues in the CDR3. Germline trimming cut 2 bases from V and 5 bases from J; bases unmatched to any gene: 10. The CDR3 bases are TGTGCCAGTAGTATATGGGGACCAGGGGGCGAGACTGAAGCTTTCTTT. Its protein product is CASSIWGPGGETEAFF.

This clonotype was seen a few times. The chain has TRBV7-9 and TRBJ2-7, with 11 bases that match TRBD1. Germline V lookup: CDR1 SEHNR, CDR2 FQNEAQ (reference sequence). With V trimmed by 5 bases and J by 1 base, 10 bases remained unmatched. The CDR3 loop spans 17 amino acids. The CDR3 DNA sequence: TGTGCCAGCAGCCCTCCCGCGGGACAGGGGGATTCCTACGAGCAGTACTTC. It codes for CASSPPAGQGDSYEQYF.

This clonotype has a count of ten or more. The chain is built from TRBV28 and TRBJ2-7, with D hard to call. V dropped 1 base and J dropped 3 bases, with 10 bases sitting between them. The length of the CDR3 is 14 residues. From germline, CDR1 is MDHEN and CDR2 SYDVKM. CDR3 loop: CASSLSHGFYEQYF. The CDR3 bases are TGTGCCAGCAGTTTATCGCACGGCTTCTACGAGCAGTACTTC.

V gene TRBV5-1 combines with J gene TRBJ2-3, with D hard to call. The V end lost 9 bases, the J end lost 6 bases, and 11 bases lay between the germline ends. Germline lookup yields CDR1 SGHRS and CDR2 YFSETQ. The CDR3 consists of 11 residues. CDR3 coding DNA: TGCGCCACCTCGTACGGGGATACGCAGTATTTT. Translated, it gives CATSYGDTQYF.

Worth noting for this clonotype: This may be a read error: a much more frequent sequence differs by one nucleotide. This chain links TRBV12-3 or TRBV12-4 with TRBJ1-4; D possibly corresponds to TRBD1 (6 bases). With 7 bases removed from V and 8 bases from J, the gap between germline ends came to 20 bases. The CDR3 runs 15 residues. The CDR3 spells CASNQGFIPGEKLFF. CDR3 nucleotides: TGTGCCAGCAACCAGGGGTTTATTCCGGGAGAAAAACTGTTTTTT.

CDR3: CSARDEVGRGLYNSPLHF. DNA for the CDR3: TGCAGTGCTAGAGATGAGGTCGGTAGGGGACTCTATAATTCACCCCTCCACTTT. This sequence joins TRBV20-1 and TRBJ1-6, with a possible D match to TRBD1 (5 bases). CDR3 length: 18 residues. From germline, CDR1 is DFQATT and CDR2 SNEGSKA (reference sequence). Trimming took 0 bases from V and 3 from J, leaving 18 bases between them.

This chain uses TRBV12-3 or TRBV12-4 with TRBJ2-1; 12 nucleotides line up with TRBD2. The CDR3 sequence is 15 residues long. The J segment lost 15 bases and the V segment lost 4 bases, leaving 13 bases of the junction unmatched. CDR3 in DNA: TGTGCCAGCAGTTCCGACGGGACTAGCGGGTCTAGAAGGTTCTTC. Residues: CASSSDGTSGSRRFF.